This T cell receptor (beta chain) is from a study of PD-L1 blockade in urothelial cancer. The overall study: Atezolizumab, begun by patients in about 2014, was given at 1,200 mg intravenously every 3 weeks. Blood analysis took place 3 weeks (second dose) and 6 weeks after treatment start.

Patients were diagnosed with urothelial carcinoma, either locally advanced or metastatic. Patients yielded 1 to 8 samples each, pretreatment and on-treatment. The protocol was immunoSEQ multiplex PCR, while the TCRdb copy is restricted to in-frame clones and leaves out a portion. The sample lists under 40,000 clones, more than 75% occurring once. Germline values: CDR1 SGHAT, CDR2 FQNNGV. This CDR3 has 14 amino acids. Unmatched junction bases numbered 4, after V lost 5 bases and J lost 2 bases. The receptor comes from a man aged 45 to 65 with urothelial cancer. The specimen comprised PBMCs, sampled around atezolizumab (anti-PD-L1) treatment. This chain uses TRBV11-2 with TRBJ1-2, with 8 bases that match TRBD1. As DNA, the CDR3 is TGTGCCAGCAGCGGGAGGACAGGGAACTATGGCTACACCTTC. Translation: CASSGRTGNYGYTF.